Following are 16 T cell receptor beta chains from one sample sequenced in a study of T cell responses to AZD1222 COVID-19 vaccine. Some clones are missing from TCRdb's copy, which holds only in-frame ones; the method was immunoSEQ multiplex PCR. The table has 100,000 to 120,000 clones, about 91% seen once. The specimen comprised peripheral blood, sampled 28 days after the second AZD1222 dose. The receptors here all came from an adult who received the AZD1222 COVID-19 vaccine.

The chain has TRBV2 and TRBJ2-1; D unclear. Germline-derived CDR1 and CDR2 are SNHLY and FYNNEI. With 1 base removed from V and 4 bases from J, the gap between germline ends came to 11 bases. The length of the CDR3 is 15 residues. The CDR3 nucleotides read TGTGCCAGCAGTGAAGAATACGGTCGATACAATGAGCAGTTCTTC. It specifies CASSEEYGRYNEQFF.

This sequence joins TRBV5-1 and TRBJ2-1; D tentatively reads TRBD1 or TRBD2 (5 bases each). V lost 3 bases and J lost 10, with 17 bases in between. The V gene's germline CDR1 is SGHRS and CDR2 YFSETQ. This CDR3 spans 14 amino acids. Written as DNA, the CDR3 is TGCGCCAGCAGCTCATCGGGGCTAGACGGGGAGCAGTTCTTC. It specifies CASSSSGLDGEQFF.

This clone was found once. This chain links TRBV5-1 with TRBJ2-1, with TRBD2 matching 7 bases. From germline, CDR1 is SGHRS and CDR2 YFSETQ. This CDR3 is 15 amino acids long. V lost 5 bases to trimming and J lost 0 bases; unmatched junction nucleotides: 5. The CDR3, as DNA: TGCGCCAGCAGTAACGGCGGGAGCTCCTACAATGAGCAGTTCTTC. Its translation: CASSNGGSSYNEQFF.

This clone was seen only a few times. V is TRBV9 and J is TRBJ1-3, with a tentative D call TRBD1 (5 bases). The germline gives CDR1 SGDLS, CDR2 YYNGEE. This CDR3 has 19 amino acids. The V and J ends lost 2 bases and 0 bases respectively, with 21 bases between them. In DNA, the CDR3 is TGTGCCAGCAGCGTTAGTTGGGGCCCTAGCGCTGGCTCTGGAAACACCATATATTTT. As protein: CASSVSWGPSAGSGNTIYF.

V usage is TRBV28 and J usage is TRBJ1-5; D gene uncertain. V was pared by 8 bases and J by 7 bases, with 15 bases between. CDR1 is MDHEN and CDR2 is SYDVKM in the germline V gene. The CDR3 contains 13 residues. The CDR3 region is CASVRSRGQPQHF. For the CDR3, the DNA is TGTGCCAGCGTCAGGAGTCGAGGGCAGCCCCAGCATTTT.

For the CDR3, the DNA is TGTGCCAGTAGTATGTTTACAGCAGAGACCCAGTACTTC. Protein product: CASSMFTAETQYF. The V gene is TRBV19, the J gene TRBJ2-5; the D is unclear. The CDR3 has 13 amino acids. CDR1 and CDR2 from the germline V gene are LNHDA and SQIVND (reference sequence). Deletions cut 3 bases from V and 4 bases from J, with 9 bases between.

The chain joins TRBV7-2 to TRBJ1-1, with D perhaps TRBD1 (6 bases). CDR1 and CDR2 (germline): SGHTA, FQGNSA. V lost 1 base, J lost 5 bases, and 14 bases lay in between. The CDR3 is 15 residues long. CDR3 DNA sequence: TGTGCCAGCAGCTTAGGGTTAACAGGGAGTACTGAAGCTTTCTTT. This gives the protein CASSLGLTGSTEAFF.

This clone was seen only once. The chain joins TRBV30 to TRBJ1-5, with D hard to call. In germline, CDR1 is GTSNPN, CDR2 SVGIG (reference sequence). The CDR3 spans 13 residues. Between the trimmed V and J ends, which lost 3 bases and 4 bases, there was a span of 10 bases. The CDR3 DNA sequence: TGTGCCTGGAGCGGGCCGACTAATCAGCCCCAGCATTTT. It is translated as CAWSGPTNQPQHF.

The genes are TRBV27 and TRBJ2-3; 10 bases line up with TRBD2. The V and J ends lost 4 bases and 0 bases, in that order; junction bases with no gene match: 7. CDR3 length equals 17 residues. Looked up from germline, CDR1 is MNHEY and CDR2 is SMNVEV (reference sequence). CDR3 protein: CASSSTLLAGSTDTQYF. DNA of the CDR3: TGTGCCAGCAGTTCAACCTTACTAGCGGGAAGCACAGATACGCAGTATTTT.

The chain is built from TRBV10-2 and TRBJ2-7; 7 nucleotides line up with TRBD1. The CDR3 runs to 17 residues. Looked up from germline, CDR1 is WSHSY and CDR2 is SAAADI. Trimming removed 5 bases from V and 0 bases from J; junction bases left unmatched: 13. In nucleotides, the CDR3 is TGCGCCAGCAGTTCTTTAAACCCGGGACAGAGCTCCTACGAGCAGTACTTC. Protein product: CASSSLNPGQSSYEQYF.

This rearrangement joins TRBV3-1 (or the pseudogene TRBV3-2) to TRBJ2-1; the match to TRBD2 covers 12 bases. Germline values: CDR1 LGHDT, CDR2 YNNKEL (reference sequence). V shed 2 bases, J shed 8 bases, and the junction held 7 bases outside the gene matches. CDR3 size: 16 residues. CDR3 in amino acids: CASSQLAGGGIYEQFF. Here the CDR3 DNA reads TGTGCCAGCAGCCAACTAGCGGGAGGGGGGATCTATGAGCAGTTCTTC.

The chain has TRBV6-6 and TRBJ2-7; 9 positions match TRBD1. V was pared by 5 bases and J by 5 bases, with 7 bases of the junction left unmatched. The CDR3 covers 14 residues. CDR1 is MNHNY and CDR2 is SVGAGI in the germline V gene (reference sequence). DNA for the CDR3: TGTGCCAGCAGTATTCACAGGGGGCTAAACGAGCAGTACTTC. It yields the protein CASSIHRGLNEQYF.

The rearrangement links TRBV5-1 to TRBJ2-3; TRBD2 aligns across 12 bases. Germline V gene data show CDR1 as SGHRS and CDR2 as YFSETQ. After removal of 0 bases from V and 7 bases from J, the junction contained 6 bases not matched to a gene. The CDR3 consists of 16 residues. CDR3 nucleotides: TGCGCCAGCAGCTTGGATCCGACTAGCGGGAGACATACGCAGTATTTT. Amino acids: CASSLDPTSGRHTQYF.

This clone has a single count. V gene TRBV6-5 combines with J gene TRBJ2-1; D unclear. This CDR3 contains 15 residues. V was pared by 2 bases and J by 0 bases, with 8 bases between. Germline lookup yields CDR1 MNHEY and CDR2 SVGAGI. The CDR3 is CASSYVRASYNEQFF. The CDR3 bases are TGTGCCAGCAGTTACGTCCGGGCCTCCTACAATGAGCAGTTCTTC.

This clone occurred once. CDR3 region: CASSQVSGSEQFF. CDR3 bases: TGTGCCAGCAGCCAAGTTAGCGGGAGTGAGCAGTTCTTC. J is TRBJ2-1 and V is TRBV3-1 (or the pseudogene TRBV3-2); 9 bases line up with TRBD2. Germline assignment: CDR1 LGHDT and CDR2 YNNKEL (reference sequence). The CDR3 is 13 residues long. V trimming: 1 base; J trimming: 9 bases; junction bases outside the gene matches: 1.

The chain couples TRBV9 to TRBJ2-3; no reliable D call. This CDR3 has 15 amino acids. Germline-derived CDR1 and CDR2 are SGDLS and YYNGEE. Deletions cut 4 bases from V and 2 bases from J, with 14 bases between. CDR3 region: CASSFSTPSTDTQYF. The CDR3 region has the DNA TGTGCCAGCAGCTTCTCGACTCCCTCCACAGATACGCAGTATTTT.